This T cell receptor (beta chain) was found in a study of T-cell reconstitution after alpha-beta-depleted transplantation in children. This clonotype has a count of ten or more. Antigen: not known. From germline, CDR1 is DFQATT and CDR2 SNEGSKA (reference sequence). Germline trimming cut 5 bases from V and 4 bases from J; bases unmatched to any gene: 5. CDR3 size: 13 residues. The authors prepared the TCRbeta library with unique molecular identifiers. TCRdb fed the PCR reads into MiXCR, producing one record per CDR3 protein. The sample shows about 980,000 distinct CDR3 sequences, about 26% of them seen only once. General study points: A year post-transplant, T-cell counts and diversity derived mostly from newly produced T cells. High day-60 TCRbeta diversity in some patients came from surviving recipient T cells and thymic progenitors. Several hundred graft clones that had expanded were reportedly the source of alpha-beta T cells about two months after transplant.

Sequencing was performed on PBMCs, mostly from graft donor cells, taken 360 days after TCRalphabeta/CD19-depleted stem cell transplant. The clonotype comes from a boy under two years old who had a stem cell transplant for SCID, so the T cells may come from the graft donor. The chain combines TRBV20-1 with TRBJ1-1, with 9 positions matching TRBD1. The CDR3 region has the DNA TGCAGTGCTGGACAGGGGCGGGTCACTGAAGCTTTCTTT. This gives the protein CSAGQGRVTEAFF.